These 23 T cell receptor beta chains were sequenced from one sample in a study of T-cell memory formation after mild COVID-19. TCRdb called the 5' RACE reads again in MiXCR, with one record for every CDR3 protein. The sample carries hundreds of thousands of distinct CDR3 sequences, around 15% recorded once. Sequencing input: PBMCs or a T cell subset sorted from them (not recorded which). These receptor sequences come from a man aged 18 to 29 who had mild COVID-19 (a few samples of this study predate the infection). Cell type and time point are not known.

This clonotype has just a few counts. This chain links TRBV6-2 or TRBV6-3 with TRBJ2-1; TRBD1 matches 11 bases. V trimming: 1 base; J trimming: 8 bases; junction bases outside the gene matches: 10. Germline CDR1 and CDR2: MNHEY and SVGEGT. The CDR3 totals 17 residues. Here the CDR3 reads CASSYWGTGGRAYEQFF. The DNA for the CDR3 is TGTGCCAGCAGTTACTGGGGGACAGGGGGTAGGGCATATGAGCAGTTCTTC.

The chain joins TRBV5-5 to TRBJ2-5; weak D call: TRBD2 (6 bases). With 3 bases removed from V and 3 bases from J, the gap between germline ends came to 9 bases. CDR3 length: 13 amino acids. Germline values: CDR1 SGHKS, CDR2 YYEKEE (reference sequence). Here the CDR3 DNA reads TGTGCCAGCAGCTGGACGGGGGAAGAGACCCAGTACTTC. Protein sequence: CASSWTGEETQYF.

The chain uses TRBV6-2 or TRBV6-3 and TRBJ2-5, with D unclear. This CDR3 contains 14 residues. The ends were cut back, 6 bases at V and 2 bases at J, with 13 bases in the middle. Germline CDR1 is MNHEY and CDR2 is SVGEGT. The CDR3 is CASSPTRPQETQYF. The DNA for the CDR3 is TGTGCCAGCAGCCCGACGCGGCCGCAAGAGACCCAGTACTTC.

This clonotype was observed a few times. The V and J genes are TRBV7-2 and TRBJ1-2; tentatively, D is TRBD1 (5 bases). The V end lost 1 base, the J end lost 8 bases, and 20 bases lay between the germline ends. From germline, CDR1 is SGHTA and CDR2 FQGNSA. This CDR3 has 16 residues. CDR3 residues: CASSLVLVQGIEGYTF. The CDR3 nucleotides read TGTGCCAGCAGCTTAGTTTTGGTCCAGGGCATAGAGGGCTACACCTTC.

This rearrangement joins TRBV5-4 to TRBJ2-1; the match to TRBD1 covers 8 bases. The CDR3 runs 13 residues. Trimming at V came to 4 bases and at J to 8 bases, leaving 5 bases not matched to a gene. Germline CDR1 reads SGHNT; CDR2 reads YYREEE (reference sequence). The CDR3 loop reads CASSPGQADEQFF. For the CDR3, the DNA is TGTGCCAGCAGCCCGGGACAGGCCGATGAGCAGTTCTTC. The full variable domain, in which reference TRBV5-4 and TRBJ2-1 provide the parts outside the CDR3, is ETGVTQSPTHLIKTRGQQVTLRCSSQSGHNTVSWYQQALGQGPQFIFQYYREEENGRGNFPPRFSGLQFPNYSSELNVNALELDDSALYLCASSPGQADEQFFGPGTRLTVL.

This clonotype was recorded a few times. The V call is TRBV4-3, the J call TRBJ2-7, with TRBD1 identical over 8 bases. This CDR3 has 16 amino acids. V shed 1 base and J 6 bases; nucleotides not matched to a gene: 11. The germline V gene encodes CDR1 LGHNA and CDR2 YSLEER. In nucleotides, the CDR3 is TGCGCCAGCAGCCAAGCTCAGGACAGGGCTTTATCCGAGCAGTACTTC. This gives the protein CASSQAQDRALSEQYF.

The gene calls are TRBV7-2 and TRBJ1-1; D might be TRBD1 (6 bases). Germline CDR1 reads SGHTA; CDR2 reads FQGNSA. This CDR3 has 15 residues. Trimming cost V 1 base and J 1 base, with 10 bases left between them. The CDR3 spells CASSLVGGANTEAFF. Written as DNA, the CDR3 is TGTGCCAGCAGCTTAGTTGGGGGCGCGAACACTGAAGCTTTCTTT.

CDR3: CASSIRGVSTDTQYF. The DNA for the CDR3 is TGTGCCAGTAGTATCAGGGGGGTAAGCACAGATACGCAGTATTTT. V and J are TRBV19 and TRBJ2-3; TRBD1 might be the D (7 bases). The germline V gene has CDR1 LNHDA and CDR2 SQIVND (reference sequence). Trimming took off 3 bases at V and 0 bases at J, with 10 bases between the two ends. This CDR3 has 15 residues.

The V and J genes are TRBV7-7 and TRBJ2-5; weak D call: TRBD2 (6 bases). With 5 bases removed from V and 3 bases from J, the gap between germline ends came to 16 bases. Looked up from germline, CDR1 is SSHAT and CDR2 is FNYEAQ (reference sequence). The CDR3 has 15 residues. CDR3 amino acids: CASSPGGDGKETQYF. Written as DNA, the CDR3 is TGTGCCAGCAGCCCCGGAGGGGACGGGAAAGAGACCCAGTACTTC.

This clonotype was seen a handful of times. The CDR3 nucleotides read TGCGCCAGCAGCGGCCGGACTAGCGGGGTTAGCACAGATACGCAGTATTTT. It specifies CASSGRTSGVSTDTQYF. V is TRBV5-1 and J is TRBJ2-3, with 12 bases lining up with TRBD2. This CDR3 is built from 17 residues. Germline CDR1 is SGHRS and CDR2 is YFSETQ. After removal of 4 bases from V and 0 bases from J, the junction contained 6 bases not matched to a gene.

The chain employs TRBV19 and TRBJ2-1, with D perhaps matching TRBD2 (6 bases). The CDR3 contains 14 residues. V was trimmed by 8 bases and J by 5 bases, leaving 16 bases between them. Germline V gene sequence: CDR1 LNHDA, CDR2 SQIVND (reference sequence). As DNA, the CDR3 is TGTGCCAGTCAACTTGGACTACGGCACAATGAGCAGTTCTTC. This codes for CASQLGLRHNEQFF.

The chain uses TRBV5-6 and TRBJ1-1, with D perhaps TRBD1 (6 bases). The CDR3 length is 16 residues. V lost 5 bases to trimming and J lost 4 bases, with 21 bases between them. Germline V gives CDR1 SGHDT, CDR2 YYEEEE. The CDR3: CASRYGGPIRITEAFF. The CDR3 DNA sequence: TGTGCCAGCAGATACGGGGGCCCTATAAGGATCACTGAAGCTTTCTTT.

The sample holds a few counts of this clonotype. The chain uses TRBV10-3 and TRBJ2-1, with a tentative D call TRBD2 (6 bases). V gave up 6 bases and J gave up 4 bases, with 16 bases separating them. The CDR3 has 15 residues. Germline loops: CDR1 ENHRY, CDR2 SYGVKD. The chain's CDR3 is CAIRPFGAGYNEQFF. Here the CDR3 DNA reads TGTGCCATCAGGCCCTTTGGGGCGGGGTACAATGAGCAGTTCTTC.

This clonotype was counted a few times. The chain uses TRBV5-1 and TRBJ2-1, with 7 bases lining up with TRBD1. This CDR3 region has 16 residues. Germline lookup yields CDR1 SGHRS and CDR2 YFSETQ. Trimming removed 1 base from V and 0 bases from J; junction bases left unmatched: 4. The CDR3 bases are TGCGCCAGCAGCTTGTTACAGGGGAGCTCCTACAATGAGCAGTTCTTC. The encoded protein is CASSLLQGSSYNEQFF. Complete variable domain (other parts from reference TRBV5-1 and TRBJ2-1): KAGVTQTPRYLIKTRGQQVTLSCSPISGHRSVSWYQQTPGQGLQFLFEYFSETQRNKGNFPGRFSGRQFSNSRSEMNVSTLELGDSALYLCASSLLQGSSYNEQFFGPGTRLTVL.

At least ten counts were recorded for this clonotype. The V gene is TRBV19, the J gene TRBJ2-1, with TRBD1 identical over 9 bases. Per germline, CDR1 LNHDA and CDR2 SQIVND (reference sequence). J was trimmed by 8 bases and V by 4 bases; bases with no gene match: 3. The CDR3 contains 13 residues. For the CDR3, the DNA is TGTGCCAGTAGTACTCGACAGGGGGATGAGCAGTTCTTC. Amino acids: CASSTRQGDEQFF.

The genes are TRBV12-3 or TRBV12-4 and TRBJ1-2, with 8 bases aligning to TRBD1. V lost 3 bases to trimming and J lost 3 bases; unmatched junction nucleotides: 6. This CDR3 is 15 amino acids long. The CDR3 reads CASSFPAGGDYGYTF. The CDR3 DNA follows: TGTGCCAGCAGTTTCCCCGCAGGGGGCGACTATGGCTACACCTTC.

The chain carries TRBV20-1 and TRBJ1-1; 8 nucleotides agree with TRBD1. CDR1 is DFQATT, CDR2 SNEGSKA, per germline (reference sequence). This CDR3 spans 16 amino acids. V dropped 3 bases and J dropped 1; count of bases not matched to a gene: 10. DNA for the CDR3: TGCAGTGCTAGCCGACCCCAGGGGGCAAGGAACACTGAAGCTTTCTTT. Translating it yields CSASRPQGARNTEAFF.

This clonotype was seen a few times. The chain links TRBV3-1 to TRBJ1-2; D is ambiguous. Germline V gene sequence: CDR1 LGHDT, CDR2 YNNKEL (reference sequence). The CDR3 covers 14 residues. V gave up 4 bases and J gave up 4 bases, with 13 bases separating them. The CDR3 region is CASSRITVGYGYTF. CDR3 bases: TGTGCCAGCAGCCGGATAACAGTGGGCTATGGCTACACCTTC.

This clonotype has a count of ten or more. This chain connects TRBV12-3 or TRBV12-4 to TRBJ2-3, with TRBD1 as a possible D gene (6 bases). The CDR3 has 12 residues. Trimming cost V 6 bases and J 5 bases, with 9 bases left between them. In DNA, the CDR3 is TGTGCCAGCAGCACAGGGCAAGATACGCAGTATTTT. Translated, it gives CASSTGQDTQYF.

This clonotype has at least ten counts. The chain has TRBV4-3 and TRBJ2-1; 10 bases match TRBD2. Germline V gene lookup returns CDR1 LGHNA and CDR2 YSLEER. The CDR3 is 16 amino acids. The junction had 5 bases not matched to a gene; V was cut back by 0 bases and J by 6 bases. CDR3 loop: CASSQELAGEGNEQFF. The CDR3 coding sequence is TGCGCCAGCAGCCAAGAGCTAGCGGGGGAAGGCAATGAGCAGTTCTTC.

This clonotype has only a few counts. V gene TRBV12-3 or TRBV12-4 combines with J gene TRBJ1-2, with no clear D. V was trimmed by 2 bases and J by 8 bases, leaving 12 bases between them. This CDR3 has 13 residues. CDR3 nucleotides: TGTGCCAGCAGTTTAAATTGGGGTGCCGGCTACACCTTC. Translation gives CASSLNWGAGYTF.

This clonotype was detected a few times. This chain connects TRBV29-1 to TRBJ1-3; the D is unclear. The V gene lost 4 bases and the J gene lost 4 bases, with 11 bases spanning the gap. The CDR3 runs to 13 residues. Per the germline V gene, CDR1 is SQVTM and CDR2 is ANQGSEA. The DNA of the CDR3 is TGCAGCGTTGCACGCCTGGAAGGAAACACCATATATTTT. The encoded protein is CSVARLEGNTIYF.

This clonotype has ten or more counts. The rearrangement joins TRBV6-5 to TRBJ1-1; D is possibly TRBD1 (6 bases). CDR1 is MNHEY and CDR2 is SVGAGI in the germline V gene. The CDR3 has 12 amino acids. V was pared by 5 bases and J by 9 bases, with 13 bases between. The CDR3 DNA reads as TGTGCCAGCAGTACCTCGGACAGCCAAGCTTTCTTT. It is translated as CASSTSDSQAFF.